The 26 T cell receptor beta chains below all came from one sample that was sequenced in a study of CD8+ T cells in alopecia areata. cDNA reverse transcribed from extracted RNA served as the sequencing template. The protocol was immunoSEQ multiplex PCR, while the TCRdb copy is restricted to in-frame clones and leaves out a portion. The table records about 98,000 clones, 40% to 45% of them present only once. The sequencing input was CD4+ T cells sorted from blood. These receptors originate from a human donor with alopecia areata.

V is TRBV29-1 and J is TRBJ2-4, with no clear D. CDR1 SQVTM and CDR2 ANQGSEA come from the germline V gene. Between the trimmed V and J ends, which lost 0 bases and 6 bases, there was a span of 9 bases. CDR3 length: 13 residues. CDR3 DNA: TGCAGCGTTGAAGAGTGGCCCGTAAACATTCAGTACTTC. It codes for CSVEEWPVNIQYF.

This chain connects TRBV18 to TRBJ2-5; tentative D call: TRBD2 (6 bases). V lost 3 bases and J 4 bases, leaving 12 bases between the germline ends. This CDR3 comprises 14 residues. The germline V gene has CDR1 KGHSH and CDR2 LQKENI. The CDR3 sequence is CASSPRNSGETQYF. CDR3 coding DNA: TGTGCCAGCTCACCCCGGAATAGCGGAGAGACCCAGTACTTC.

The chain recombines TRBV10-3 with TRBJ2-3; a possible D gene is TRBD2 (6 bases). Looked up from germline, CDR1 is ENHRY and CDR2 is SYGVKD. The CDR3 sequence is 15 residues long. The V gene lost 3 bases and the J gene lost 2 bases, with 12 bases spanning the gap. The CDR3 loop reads CAISDRGLPTDTQYF. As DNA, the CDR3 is TGTGCCATCAGTGATAGGGGACTTCCCACAGATACGCAGTATTTT.

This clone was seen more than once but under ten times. The CDR3 region is CASSVQGYDTQYF. The CDR3 bases are TGTGCCAGCAGTGTGCAGGGTTACGATACGCAGTATTTT. The V and J genes are TRBV27 and TRBJ2-3, with D possibly TRBD1 on 5 matching bases. Trimming shortened V by 5 bases and J by 6 bases, and 12 bases separated the two germline ends. Germline CDR1 and CDR2: MNHEY and SMNVEV (reference sequence). The CDR3 length is 13 residues.

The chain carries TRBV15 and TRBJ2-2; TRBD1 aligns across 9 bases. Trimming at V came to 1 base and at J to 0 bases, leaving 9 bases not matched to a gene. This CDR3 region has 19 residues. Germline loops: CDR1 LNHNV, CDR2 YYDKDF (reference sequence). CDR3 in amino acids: CATSRAWGTGNANTGELFF. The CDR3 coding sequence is TGTGCCACCAGCAGAGCTTGGGGGACAGGGAACGCGAACACCGGGGAGCTGTTTTTT.

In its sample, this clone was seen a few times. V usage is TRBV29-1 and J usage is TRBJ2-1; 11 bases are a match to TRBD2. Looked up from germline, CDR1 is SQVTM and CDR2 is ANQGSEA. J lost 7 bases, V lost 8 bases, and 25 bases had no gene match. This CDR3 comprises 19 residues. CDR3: CSLGGLGLADFLNGNEQFF. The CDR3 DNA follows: TGCAGCCTGGGGGGTCTGGGACTAGCGGACTTCTTGAACGGGAATGAGCAGTTCTTC.

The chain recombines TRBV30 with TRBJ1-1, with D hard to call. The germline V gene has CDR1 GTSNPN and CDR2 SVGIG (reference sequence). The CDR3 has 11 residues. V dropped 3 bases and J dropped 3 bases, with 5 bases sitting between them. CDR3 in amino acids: CAWRAYTEAFF. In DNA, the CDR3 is TGTGCCTGGAGGGCCTACACTGAAGCTTTCTTT.

The CDR3 sequence is CSVGARVGPYEQYF. CDR3 bases: TGCAGCGTTGGCGCCAGGGTCGGTCCCTACGAGCAGTACTTC. The rearrangement uses TRBV29-1 and TRBJ2-7; D may be TRBD1 (5 bases). The ends were cut back, 4 bases at V and 2 bases at J, with 15 bases in the middle. The CDR3 has 14 amino acids. Germline CDR1 SQVTM, CDR2 ANQGSEA.

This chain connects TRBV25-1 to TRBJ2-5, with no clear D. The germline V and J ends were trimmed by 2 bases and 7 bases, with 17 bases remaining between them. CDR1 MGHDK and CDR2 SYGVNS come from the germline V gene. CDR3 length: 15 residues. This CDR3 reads CASSEGGSPVGTQYF. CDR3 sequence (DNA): TGTGCCAGCAGTGAAGGCGGCAGCCCGGTGGGGACCCAGTACTTC.

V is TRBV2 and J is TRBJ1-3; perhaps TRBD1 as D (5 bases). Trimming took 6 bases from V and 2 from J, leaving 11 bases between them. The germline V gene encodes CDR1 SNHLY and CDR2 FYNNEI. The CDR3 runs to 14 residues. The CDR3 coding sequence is TGTGCCAGCAGACCCGGGACGGCTGGAAACACCATATATTTT. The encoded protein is CASRPGTAGNTIYF. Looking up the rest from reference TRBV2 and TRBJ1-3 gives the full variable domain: EPEVTQTPSHQVTQMGQEVILRCVPISNHLYFYWYRQILGQKVEFLVSFYNNEISEKSEIFDDQFSVERPDGSNFTLKIRSTKLEDSAMYFCASRPGTAGNTIYFGEGSWLTVV.

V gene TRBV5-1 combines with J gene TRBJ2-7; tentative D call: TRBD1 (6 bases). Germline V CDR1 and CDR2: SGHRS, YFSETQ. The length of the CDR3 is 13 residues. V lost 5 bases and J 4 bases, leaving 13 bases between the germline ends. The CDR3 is CASRVGQLYEQYF. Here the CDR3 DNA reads TGCGCCAGCAGAGTTGGACAGCTATACGAGCAGTACTTC.

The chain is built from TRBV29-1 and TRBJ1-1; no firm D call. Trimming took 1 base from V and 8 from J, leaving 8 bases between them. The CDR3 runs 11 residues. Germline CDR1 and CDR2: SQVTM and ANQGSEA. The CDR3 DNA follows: TGCAGCGTTGAAGGGCCGCCCGAAGCTTTCTTT. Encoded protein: CSVEGPPEAFF.

The CDR3 nucleotides read TGCGCCAGCAGCATTAATGCAGGCCCCGCAGATACGCAGTATTTT. Its protein product is CASSINAGPADTQYF. J is TRBJ2-3 and V is TRBV5-1, with D unresolved. The V gene's germline CDR1 is SGHRS and CDR2 YFSETQ. CDR3 length: 15 amino acids. Trimming stripped 4 bases from V and 4 bases from J, with 16 bases between.

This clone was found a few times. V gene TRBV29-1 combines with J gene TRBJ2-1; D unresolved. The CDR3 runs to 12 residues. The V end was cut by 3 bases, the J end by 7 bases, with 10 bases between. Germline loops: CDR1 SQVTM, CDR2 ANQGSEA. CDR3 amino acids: CSVENTVNEQFF. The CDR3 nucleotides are TGCAGCGTTGAGAACACAGTAAATGAGCAGTTCTTC.

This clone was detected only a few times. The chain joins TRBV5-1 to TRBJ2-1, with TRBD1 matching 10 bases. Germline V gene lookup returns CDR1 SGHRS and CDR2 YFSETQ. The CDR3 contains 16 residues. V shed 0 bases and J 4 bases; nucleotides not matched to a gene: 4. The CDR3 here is CASSLVPGQGYNEQFF. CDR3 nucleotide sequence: TGCGCCAGCAGCTTGGTTCCGGGACAGGGGTACAATGAGCAGTTCTTC.

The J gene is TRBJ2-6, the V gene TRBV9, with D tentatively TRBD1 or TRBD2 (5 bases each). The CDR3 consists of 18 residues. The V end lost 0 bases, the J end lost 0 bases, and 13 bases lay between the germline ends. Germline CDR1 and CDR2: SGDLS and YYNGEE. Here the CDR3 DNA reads TGTGCCAGCAGCGTAGCTCCGAGGGGATCCTCTGGGGCCAACGTCCTGACTTTC. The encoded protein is CASSVAPRGSSGANVLTF.

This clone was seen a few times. CDR3 coding DNA: TGCAGCGTTGAATCTGGTCGAGGGAAGTCGAATGAGCAGTTCTTC. This gives the protein CSVESGRGKSNEQFF. The V call is TRBV29-1, the J call TRBJ2-1, with a tentative D call TRBD2 (5 bases). CDR3 length: 15 residues. Germline V gene lookup returns CDR1 SQVTM and CDR2 ANQGSEA. The V gene lost 2 bases and the J gene lost 7 bases, with 18 bases spanning the gap.

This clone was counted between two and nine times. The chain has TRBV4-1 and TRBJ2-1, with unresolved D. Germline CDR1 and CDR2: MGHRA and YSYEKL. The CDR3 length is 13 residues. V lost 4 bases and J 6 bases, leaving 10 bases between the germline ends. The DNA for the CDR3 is TGCGCCAGCAGCCGAATAGGTAGCAATGAGCAGTTCTTC. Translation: CASSRIGSNEQFF.

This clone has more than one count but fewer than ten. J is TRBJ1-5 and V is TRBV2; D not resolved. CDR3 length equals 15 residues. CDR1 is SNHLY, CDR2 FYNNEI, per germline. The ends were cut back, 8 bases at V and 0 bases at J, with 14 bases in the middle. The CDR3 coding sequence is TGTGCCAGCCAGCTATCCACATATAGCAATCAGCCCCAGCATTTT. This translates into CASQLSTYSNQPQHF. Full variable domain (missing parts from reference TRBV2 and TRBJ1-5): EPEVTQTPSHQVTQMGQEVILRCVPISNHLYFYWYRQILGQKVEFLVSFYNNEISEKSEIFDDQFSVERPDGSNFTLKIRSTKLEDSAMYFCASQLSTYSNQPQHFGDGTRLSIL.

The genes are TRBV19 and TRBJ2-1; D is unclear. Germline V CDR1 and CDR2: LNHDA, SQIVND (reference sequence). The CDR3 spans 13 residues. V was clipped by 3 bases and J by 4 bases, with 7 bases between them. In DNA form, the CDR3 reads TGTGCCAGTAGTATTCGGCAGTACAATGAGCAGTTCTTC. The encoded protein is CASSIRQYNEQFF.

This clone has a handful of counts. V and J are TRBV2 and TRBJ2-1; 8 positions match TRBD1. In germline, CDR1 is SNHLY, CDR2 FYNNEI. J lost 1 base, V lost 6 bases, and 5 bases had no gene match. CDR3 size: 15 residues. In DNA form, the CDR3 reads TGTGCCAGCAGAGCGAACAGGGGGTCCTACAATGAGCAGTTCTTC. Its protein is CASRANRGSYNEQFF.

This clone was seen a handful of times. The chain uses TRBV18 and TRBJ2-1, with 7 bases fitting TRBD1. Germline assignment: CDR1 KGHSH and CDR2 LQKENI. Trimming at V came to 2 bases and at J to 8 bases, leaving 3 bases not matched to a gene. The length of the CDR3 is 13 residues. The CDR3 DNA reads TGTGCCAGCTCACCATCCGGACAGGATGAGCAGTTCTTC. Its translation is CASSPSGQDEQFF.

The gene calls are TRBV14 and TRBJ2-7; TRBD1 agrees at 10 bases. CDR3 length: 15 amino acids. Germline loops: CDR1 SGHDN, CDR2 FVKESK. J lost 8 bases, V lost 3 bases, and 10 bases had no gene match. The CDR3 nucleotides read TGTGCCAGCAGCCAGGGCCGACAGGGGGCCCGAAAGCAGTACTTC. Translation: CASSQGRQGARKQYF. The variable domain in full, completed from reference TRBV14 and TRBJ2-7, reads EAGVTQFPSHSVIEKGQTVTLRCDPISGHDNLYWYRRVMGKEIKFLLHFVKESKQDESGMPNNRFLAERTGGTYSTLKVQPAELEDSGVYFCASSQGRQGARKQYFGPGTRLTVT.

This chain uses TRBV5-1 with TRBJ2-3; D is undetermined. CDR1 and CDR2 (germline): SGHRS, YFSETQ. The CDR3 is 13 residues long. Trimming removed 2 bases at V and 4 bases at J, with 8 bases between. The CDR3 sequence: CASSFSSSDTQYF. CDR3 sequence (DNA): TGCGCCAGCAGCTTCTCATCCTCAGATACGCAGTATTTT.

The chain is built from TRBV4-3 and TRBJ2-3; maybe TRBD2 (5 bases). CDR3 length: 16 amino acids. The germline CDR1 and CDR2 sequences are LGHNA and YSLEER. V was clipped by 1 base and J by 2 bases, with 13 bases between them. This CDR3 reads CASSQAPAEATDTQYF. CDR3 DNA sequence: TGCGCCAGCAGCCAAGCCCCAGCGGAGGCCACAGATACGCAGTATTTT.

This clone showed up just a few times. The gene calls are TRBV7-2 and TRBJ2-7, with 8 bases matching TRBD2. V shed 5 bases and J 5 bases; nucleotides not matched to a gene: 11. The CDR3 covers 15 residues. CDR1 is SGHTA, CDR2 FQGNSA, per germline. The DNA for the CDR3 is TGTGCCAGCAGCCGAATGAGCGGGAGTGGCAACGAGCAGTACTTC. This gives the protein CASSRMSGSGNEQYF.